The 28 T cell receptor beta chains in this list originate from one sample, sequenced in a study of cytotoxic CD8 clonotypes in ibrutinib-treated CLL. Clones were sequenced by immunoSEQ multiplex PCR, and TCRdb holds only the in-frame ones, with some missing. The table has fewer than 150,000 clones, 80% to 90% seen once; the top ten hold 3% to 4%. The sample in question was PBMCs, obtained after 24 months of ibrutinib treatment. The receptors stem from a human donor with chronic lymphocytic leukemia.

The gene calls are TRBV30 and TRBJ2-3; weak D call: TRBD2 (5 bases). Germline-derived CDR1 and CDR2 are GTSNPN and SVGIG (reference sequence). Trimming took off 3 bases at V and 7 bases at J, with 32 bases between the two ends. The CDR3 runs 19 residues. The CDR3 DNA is TGTGCCTGGAGGAAGCCGCGAGGAGGTGTGGGATTGCCTGCCTATACGCAGTATTTT. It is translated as CAWRKPRGGVGLPAYTQYF.

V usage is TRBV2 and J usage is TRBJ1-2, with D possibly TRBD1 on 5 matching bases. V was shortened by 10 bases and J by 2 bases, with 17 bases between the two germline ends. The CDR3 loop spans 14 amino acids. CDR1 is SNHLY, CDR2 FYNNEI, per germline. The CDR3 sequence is CATPGGRGNYGYTF. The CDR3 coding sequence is TGTGCCACCCCCGGGGGTAGGGGAAACTATGGCTACACCTTC.

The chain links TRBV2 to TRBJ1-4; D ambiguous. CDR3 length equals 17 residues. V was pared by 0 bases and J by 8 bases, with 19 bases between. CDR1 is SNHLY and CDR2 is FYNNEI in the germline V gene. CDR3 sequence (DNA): TGTGCCAGCAGTGAAGCGCTTGGTTGGGTGAAAGGAGAAAAACTGTTTTTT. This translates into CASSEALGWVKGEKLFF.

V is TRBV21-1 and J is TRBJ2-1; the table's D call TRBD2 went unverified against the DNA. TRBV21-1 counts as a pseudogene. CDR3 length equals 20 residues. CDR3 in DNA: TGTGCCAGCAGCAAAACCATCTTGGGTGGCGGACGCGGGATTTACAATGAGCAGTTCTTC. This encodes CASSKTILGGGRGIYNEQFF.

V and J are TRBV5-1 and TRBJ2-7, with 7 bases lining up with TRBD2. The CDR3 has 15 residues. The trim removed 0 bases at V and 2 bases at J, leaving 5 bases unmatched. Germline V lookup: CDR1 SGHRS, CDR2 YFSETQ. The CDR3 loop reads CASSLAPGGTYEQYF. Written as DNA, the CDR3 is TGCGCCAGCAGCTTGGCCCCCGGGGGGACCTACGAGCAGTACTTC.

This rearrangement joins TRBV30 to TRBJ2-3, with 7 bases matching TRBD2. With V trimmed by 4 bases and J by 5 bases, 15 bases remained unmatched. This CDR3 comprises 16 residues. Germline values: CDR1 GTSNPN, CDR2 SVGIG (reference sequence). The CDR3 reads CAWTLTLPGGIDTQYF. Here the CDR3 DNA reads TGTGCCTGGACCCTGACACTCCCCGGGGGGATAGATACGCAGTATTTT.

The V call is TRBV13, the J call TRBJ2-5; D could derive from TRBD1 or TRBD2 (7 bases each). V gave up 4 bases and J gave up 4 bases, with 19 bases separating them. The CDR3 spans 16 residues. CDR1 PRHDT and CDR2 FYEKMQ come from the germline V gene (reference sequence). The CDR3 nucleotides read TGTGCCAGCAGCTCCACTTTACAGGGGAGGGGAGAGACCCAGTACTTC. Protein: CASSSTLQGRGETQYF.

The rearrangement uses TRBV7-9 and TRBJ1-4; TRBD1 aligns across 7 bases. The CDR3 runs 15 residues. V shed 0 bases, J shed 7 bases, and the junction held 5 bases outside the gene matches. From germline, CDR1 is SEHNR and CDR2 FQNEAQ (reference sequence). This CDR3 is CASSLAPGGFEKLFF. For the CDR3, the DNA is TGTGCCAGCAGCTTAGCACCAGGGGGGTTTGAAAAACTGTTTTTT.

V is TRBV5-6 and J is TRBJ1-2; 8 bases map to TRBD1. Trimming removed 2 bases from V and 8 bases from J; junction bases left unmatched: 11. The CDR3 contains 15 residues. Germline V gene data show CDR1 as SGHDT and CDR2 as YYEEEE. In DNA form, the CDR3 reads TGTGCCAGCAGCTTTAGTCTACAGGACAGGGAGGGCTACACCTTC. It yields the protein CASSFSLQDREGYTF.

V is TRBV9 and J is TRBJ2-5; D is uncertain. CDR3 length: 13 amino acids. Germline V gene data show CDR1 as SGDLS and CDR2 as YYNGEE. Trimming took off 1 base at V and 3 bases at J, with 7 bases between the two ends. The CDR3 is CASSVWAEETQYF. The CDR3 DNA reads TGTGCCAGCAGCGTATGGGCAGAAGAGACCCAGTACTTC.

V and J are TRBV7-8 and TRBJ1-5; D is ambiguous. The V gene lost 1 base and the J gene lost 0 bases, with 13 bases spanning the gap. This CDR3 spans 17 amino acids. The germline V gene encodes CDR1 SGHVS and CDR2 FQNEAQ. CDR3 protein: CASSLETSALSNQPQHF. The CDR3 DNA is TGTGCCAGCAGCTTAGAGACCAGTGCCCTTAGCAATCAGCCCCAGCATTTT. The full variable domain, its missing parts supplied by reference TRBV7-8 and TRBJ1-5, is GAGVSQSPRYKVAKRGQDVALRCDPISGHVSLFWYQQALGQGPEFLTYFQNEAQLDKSGLPSDRFFAERPEGSVSTLKIQRTQQEDSAVYLCASSLETSALSNQPQHFGDGTRLSIL.

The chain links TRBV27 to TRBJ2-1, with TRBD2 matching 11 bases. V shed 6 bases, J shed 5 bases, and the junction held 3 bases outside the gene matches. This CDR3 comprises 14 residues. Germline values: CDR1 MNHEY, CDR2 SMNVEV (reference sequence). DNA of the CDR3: TGTGCCAGCAGCATAGCGGGGGGGCACAATGAGCAGTTCTTC. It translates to CASSIAGGHNEQFF.

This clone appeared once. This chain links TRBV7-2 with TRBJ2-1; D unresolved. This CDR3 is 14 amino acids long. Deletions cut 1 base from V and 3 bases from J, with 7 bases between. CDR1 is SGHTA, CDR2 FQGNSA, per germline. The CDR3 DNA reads TGTGCCAGCAGCTTAGATCCAGGCTACAATGAGCAGTTCTTC. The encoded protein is CASSLDPGYNEQFF.

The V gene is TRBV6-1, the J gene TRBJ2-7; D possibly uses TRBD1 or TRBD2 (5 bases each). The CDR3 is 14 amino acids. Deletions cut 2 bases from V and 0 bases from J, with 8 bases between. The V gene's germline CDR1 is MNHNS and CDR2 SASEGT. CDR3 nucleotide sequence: TGTGCCAGCAGTGAATTCGGGACCTCCTACGAGCAGTACTTC. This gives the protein CASSEFGTSYEQYF.

CDR3 sequence reads: CASSLKTGSGEKLFF. The DNA for the CDR3 is TGTGCCAGCAGCTTAAAGACAGGGTCGGGGGAAAAACTGTTTTTT. The chain couples TRBV5-6 to TRBJ1-4, with 7 bases lining up with TRBD1. The germline V gene has CDR1 SGHDT and CDR2 YYEEEE. The CDR3 loop spans 15 amino acids. The V segment lost 2 bases and the J segment 8 bases; nucleotides outside the gene matches: 9.

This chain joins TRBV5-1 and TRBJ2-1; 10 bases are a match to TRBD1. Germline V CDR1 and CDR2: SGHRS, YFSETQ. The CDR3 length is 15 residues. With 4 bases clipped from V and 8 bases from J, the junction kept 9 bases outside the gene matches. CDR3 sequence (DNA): TGCGCCAGCAGCCGGACAGGGACAGGGGACGATGAGCAGTTCTTC. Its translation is CASSRTGTGDDEQFF.

The CDR3 here is CAWSPQGDGYTF. The CDR3 DNA reads as TGTGCCTGGAGTCCCCAGGGGGATGGCTACACCTTC. This chain joins TRBV30 and TRBJ1-2; 7 nucleotides match TRBD1. The CDR3 spans 12 residues. The ends lost 2 bases at V and 6 bases at J; junction bases unmatched: 3. Germline CDR1 reads GTSNPN; CDR2 reads SVGIG (reference sequence).

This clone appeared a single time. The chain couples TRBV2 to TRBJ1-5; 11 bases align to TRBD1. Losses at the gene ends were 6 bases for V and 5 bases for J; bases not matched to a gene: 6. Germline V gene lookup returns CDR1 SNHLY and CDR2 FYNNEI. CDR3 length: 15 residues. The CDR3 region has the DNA TGTGCCAGCAGCGACACGGGACAGGGGGATCAGCCCCAGCATTTT. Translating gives CASSDTGQGDQPQHF.

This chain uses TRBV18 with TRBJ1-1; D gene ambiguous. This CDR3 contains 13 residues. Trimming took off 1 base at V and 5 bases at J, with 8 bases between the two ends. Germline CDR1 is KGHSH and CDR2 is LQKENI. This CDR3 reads CASSPQKGTEAFF. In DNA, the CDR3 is TGTGCCAGCTCACCACAGAAGGGAACTGAAGCTTTCTTT.

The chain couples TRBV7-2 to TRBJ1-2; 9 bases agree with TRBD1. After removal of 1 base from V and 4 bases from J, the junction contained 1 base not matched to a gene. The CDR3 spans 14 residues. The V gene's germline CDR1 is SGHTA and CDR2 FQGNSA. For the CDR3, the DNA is TGTGCCAGCAGCTTAGGACAGGGGGGCTATGGCTACACCTTC. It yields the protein CASSLGQGGYGYTF.

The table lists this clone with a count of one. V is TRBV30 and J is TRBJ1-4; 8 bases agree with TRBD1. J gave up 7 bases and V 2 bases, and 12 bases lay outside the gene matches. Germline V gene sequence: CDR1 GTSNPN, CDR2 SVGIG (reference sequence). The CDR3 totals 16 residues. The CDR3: CAWSSRTGTKGEKLFF. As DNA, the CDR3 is TGTGCCTGGAGTTCGAGGACAGGGACGAAGGGTGAAAAACTGTTTTTT.

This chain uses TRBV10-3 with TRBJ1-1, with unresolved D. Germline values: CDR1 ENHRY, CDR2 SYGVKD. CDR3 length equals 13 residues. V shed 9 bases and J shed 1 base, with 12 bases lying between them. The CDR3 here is CAIQPPGNTEAFF. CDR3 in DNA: TGTGCCATTCAACCCCCGGGGAACACTGAAGCTTTCTTT.

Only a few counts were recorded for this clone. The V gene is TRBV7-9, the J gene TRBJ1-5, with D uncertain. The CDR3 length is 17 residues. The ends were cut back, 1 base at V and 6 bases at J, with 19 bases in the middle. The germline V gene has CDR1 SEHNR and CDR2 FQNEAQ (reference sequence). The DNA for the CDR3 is TGTGCCAGCAGCTTAGTGAGTCTTCCGGCCAGCGTTCAGCCCCAGCATTTT. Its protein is CASSLVSLPASVQPQHF.

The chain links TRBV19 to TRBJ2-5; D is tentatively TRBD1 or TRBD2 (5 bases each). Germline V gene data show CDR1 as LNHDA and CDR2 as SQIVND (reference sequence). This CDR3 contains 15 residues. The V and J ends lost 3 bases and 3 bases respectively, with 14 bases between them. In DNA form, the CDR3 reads TGTGCCAGTAGTATCTGGGGGACGGGTAAAGAGACCCAGTACTTC. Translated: CASSIWGTGKETQYF.

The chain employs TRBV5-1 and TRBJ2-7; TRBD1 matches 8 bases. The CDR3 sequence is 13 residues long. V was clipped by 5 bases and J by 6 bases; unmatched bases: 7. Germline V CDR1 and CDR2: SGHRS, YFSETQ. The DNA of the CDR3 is TGCGCCAGCAGAGAGACAGGGGCTGCCGAGCAGTACTTC. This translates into CASRETGAAEQYF. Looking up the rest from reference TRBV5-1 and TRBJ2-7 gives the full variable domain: KAGVTQTPRYLIKTRGQQVTLSCSPISGHRSVSWYQQTPGQGLQFLFEYFSETQRNKGNFPGRFSGRQFSNSRSEMNVSTLELGDSALYLCASRETGAAEQYFGPGTRLTVT.

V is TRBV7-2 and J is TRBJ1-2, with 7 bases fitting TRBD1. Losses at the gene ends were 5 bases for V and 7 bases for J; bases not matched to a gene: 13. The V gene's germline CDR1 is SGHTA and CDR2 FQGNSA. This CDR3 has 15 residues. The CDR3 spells CASSRSREGAGGYTF. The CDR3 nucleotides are TGTGCCAGCAGCAGAAGTAGAGAGGGGGCCGGTGGCTACACCTTC.

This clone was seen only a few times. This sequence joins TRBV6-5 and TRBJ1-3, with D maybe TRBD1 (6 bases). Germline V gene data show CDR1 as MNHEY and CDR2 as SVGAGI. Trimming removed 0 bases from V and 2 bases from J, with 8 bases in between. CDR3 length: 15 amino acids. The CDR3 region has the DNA TGTGCCAGCAGTTACTCCACAGGGACTGGAAACACCATATATTTT. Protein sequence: CASSYSTGTGNTIYF.

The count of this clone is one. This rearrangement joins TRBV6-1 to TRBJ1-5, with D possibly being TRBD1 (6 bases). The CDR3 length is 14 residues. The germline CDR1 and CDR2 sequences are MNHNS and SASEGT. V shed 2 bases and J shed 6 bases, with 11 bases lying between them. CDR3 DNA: TGTGCCAGCAGTGAAAGAGGAGGGGGTCAGCCCCAGCATTTT. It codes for CASSERGGGQPQHF.